What follows are 20 T cell receptor beta chains derived from one specimen sequenced in a study of OX40 agonist ivuxolimab in advanced cancers. Sequencing was performed with immunoSEQ multiplex PCR; in TCRdb, only in-frame clones are kept and a portion is missing. The sample consists of 50,000 to 70,000 clones, around 88% of them appearing once. The material was CD4+ or CD8+ T cells sorted from blood, obtained in a trial of the OX40 agonist ivuxolimab. All receptors derive from an adult with an advanced solid tumor such as melanoma, head and neck, liver or kidney cancer.

The chain carries TRBV2 and TRBJ2-5; D is unclear. Looked up from germline, CDR1 is SNHLY and CDR2 is FYNNEI. This CDR3 contains 11 residues. Trimming removed 1 base from V and 5 bases from J, with 2 bases in between. CDR3 sequence: CASSEGETQYF. The DNA of the CDR3 is TGTGCCAGCAGTGAAGGGGAGACCCAGTACTTC.

The V gene is TRBV28, the J gene TRBJ1-2; 7 bases line up with TRBD1. CDR3 length: 12 amino acids. V was clipped by 8 bases and J by 4 bases; unmatched bases: 4. Germline V gives CDR1 MDHEN, CDR2 SYDVKM. Here the CDR3 DNA reads TGTGCCAGCCGGGACAGCCGCTATGGCTACACCTTC. As protein: CASRDSRYGYTF.

The gene calls are TRBV19 and TRBJ1-5; D ambiguous. V gave up 5 bases and J gave up 2 bases, with 13 bases separating them. The CDR3 length is 15 residues. Per germline, CDR1 LNHDA and CDR2 SQIVND (reference sequence). The CDR3 spells CASSPGRVRNQPQHF. The CDR3 DNA sequence: TGTGCCAGTAGTCCGGGGAGGGTTCGCAATCAGCCCCAGCATTTT.

The chain is built from TRBV27 and TRBJ1-1, with D unresolved. Germline-derived CDR1 and CDR2 are MNHEY and SMNVEV (reference sequence). The CDR3 spans 14 residues. Trimming cost V 5 bases and J 1 base, with 11 bases left between them. The CDR3 nucleotides read TGTGCCAGCAGTGGTGCGACGGGGAACACTGAAGCTTTCTTT. It translates to CASSGATGNTEAFF.

The chain joins TRBV10-2 to TRBJ1-3, with TRBD1 as a possible D gene (5 bases). The CDR3 is 14 residues long. Trimming stripped 7 bases from V and 0 bases from J, with 10 bases between. Germline lookup yields CDR1 WSHSY and CDR2 SAAADI. The CDR3 sequence is CASKTGGSGNTIYF. CDR3 in DNA: TGCGCCAGCAAAACAGGTGGCTCTGGAAACACCATATATTTT.

The chain carries TRBV7-9 and TRBJ1-4, with D possibly being TRBD1 (5 bases). There are 16 residues in the CDR3. Germline V lookup: CDR1 SEHNR, CDR2 FQNEAQ (reference sequence). V lost 5 bases to trimming and J lost 7 bases, with 20 bases between them. CDR3 sequence: CASSLGQGADGEKLFF. DNA for the CDR3: TGTGCCAGCAGCCTGGGGCAAGGGGCCGACGGTGAAAAACTGTTTTTT.

The chain carries TRBV5-4 and TRBJ1-1, with TRBD1 matching 8 bases. Germline V gives CDR1 SGHNT, CDR2 YYREEE (reference sequence). The CDR3 loop spans 15 amino acids. V was clipped by 2 bases and J by 0 bases; unmatched bases: 3. The CDR3 sequence: CASSLNRGMNTEAFF. The CDR3 DNA reads TGTGCCAGCAGCTTAAACAGGGGGATGAACACTGAAGCTTTCTTT.

To note about this clone: The junction departs from germline at one end; a sequencing error may be responsible. The CDR3 DNA follows: TGTGCCAGCAGATGGGGGGGAAGTACGGAGTATTTT. As protein: CASRWGGSTEYF. The J gene is TRBJ2-3, the V gene TRBV25-1; the match to TRBD2 covers 7 bases. There are 12 residues in the CDR3. CDR1 is MGHDK and CDR2 is SYGVNS in the germline V gene.

The CDR3 is CASHTGGRAKNIQYF. The CDR3 DNA sequence: TGCGCCAGCCATACTGGAGGGCGGGCCAAAAACATTCAGTACTTC. The gene calls are TRBV10-2 and TRBJ2-4; the D gene is possibly TRBD2 (6 bases). Between the trimmed V and J ends, which lost 8 bases and 1 base, there was a span of 15 bases. This CDR3 has 15 residues. CDR1 and CDR2 (germline): WSHSY, SAAADI.

The chain links TRBV7-3 to TRBJ1-1, with 8 bases identical to TRBD1. The CDR3 length is 13 residues. In germline, CDR1 is SGHTA, CDR2 FQGTGA. Germline trimming cut 5 bases from V and 5 bases from J; bases unmatched to any gene: 4. CDR3 DNA: TGTGCCAGCAGCCAGACAGGGGATACTGAAGCTTTCTTT. Translation: CASSQTGDTEAFF. Looking up the rest from reference TRBV7-3 and TRBJ1-1 gives the full variable domain: GAGVSQTPSNKVTEKGKYVELRCDPISGHTALYWYRQSLGQGPEFLIYFQGTGAADDSGLPNDRFFAVRPEGSVSTLKIQRTERGDSAVYLCASSQTGDTEAFFGQGTRLTVV.

V usage is TRBV6-1 and J usage is TRBJ2-7; a weak D match, TRBD1 (6 bases). The CDR3 spans 15 residues. V lost 0 bases to trimming and J lost 3 bases, with 12 bases between them. Germline lookup yields CDR1 MNHNS and CDR2 SASEGT. CDR3 in amino acids: CASSEAPGALYEQYF. The CDR3 DNA is TGTGCCAGCAGTGAAGCGCCAGGGGCCCTCTACGAGCAGTACTTC.

The chain uses TRBV27 and TRBJ2-5; D call uncertain. The ends were cut back, 4 bases at V and 2 bases at J, with 2 bases in the middle. CDR1 MNHEY and CDR2 SMNVEV come from the germline V gene (reference sequence). CDR3 length: 11 amino acids. The CDR3 sequence is CASSSQETQYF. The CDR3, as DNA: TGTGCCAGCAGTTCTCAAGAGACCCAGTACTTC.

The rearrangement uses TRBV29-1 and TRBJ1-4, with D hard to call. The CDR3 loop spans 12 amino acids. Trimming pared 4 bases from V and 7 bases from J, leaving 10 bases between. Germline CDR1 SQVTM, CDR2 ANQGSEA. The CDR3 reads CSVAAWGEKLFF. In DNA form, the CDR3 reads TGCAGCGTTGCGGCATGGGGTGAAAAACTGTTTTTT.

J is TRBJ2-1 and V is TRBV7-3; 8 nucleotides match TRBD2. Germline loops: CDR1 SGHTA, CDR2 FQGTGA. V trimming: 5 bases; J trimming: 5 bases; junction bases outside the gene matches: 11. The CDR3 runs to 16 residues. The CDR3 spells CASSHSSGGEHNEQFF. The CDR3 coding sequence is TGTGCCAGCAGCCACTCAAGCGGGGGAGAACACAATGAGCAGTTCTTC.

This chain links TRBV10-1 with TRBJ1-2, with D perhaps matching TRBD1 (6 bases). The CDR3 is 13 residues long. Trimming removed 0 bases at V and 13 bases at J, with 15 bases between. Germline-derived CDR1 and CDR2 are WNHNN and SYGVQD (reference sequence). Here the CDR3 DNA reads TGCGCCAGCAGTGAGTCTTTCGGGGGGCGCGTCACCTTC. This codes for CASSESFGGRVTF.

The chain combines TRBV19 with TRBJ2-1; D not resolved. Germline values: CDR1 LNHDA, CDR2 SQIVND (reference sequence). The CDR3 extends over 13 amino acids. V lost 1 base, J lost 10 bases, and 11 bases lay in between. The CDR3 DNA is TGTGCCAGTAGTATAGGCCCCCACAGCGAGCAGTTCTTC. Protein sequence: CASSIGPHSEQFF.

J is TRBJ2-7 and V is TRBV25-1; 7 nucleotides agree with TRBD2. This CDR3 is 14 amino acids long. From germline, CDR1 is MGHDK and CDR2 SYGVNS. J gave up 3 bases and V 4 bases, and 6 bases lay outside the gene matches. CDR3 amino acids: CASSVRTSFYEQYF. The CDR3 DNA sequence: TGTGCCAGCAGTGTACGGACTAGTTTCTACGAGCAGTACTTC.

The V and J genes are TRBV5-1 and TRBJ1-2, with TRBD1 matching 12 bases. The J segment lost 4 bases and the V segment lost 3 bases, leaving 4 bases of the junction unmatched. Germline values: CDR1 SGHRS, CDR2 YFSETQ. The CDR3 is 15 residues long. CDR3 DNA: TGCGCCAGCAGCTCCGGGACAGGGGGCTTCTATGGCTACACCTTC. This encodes CASSSGTGGFYGYTF.

The chain has TRBV5-6 and TRBJ2-2, with TRBD1 identical over 10 bases. The germline CDR1 and CDR2 sequences are SGHDT and YYEEEE. With 0 bases clipped from V and 4 bases from J, the junction kept 3 bases outside the gene matches. CDR3 length: 16 residues. Written as DNA, the CDR3 is TGTGCCAGCAGCTTGGCGGGACAGGGGCCCACCGGGGAGCTGTTTTTT. This translates into CASSLAGQGPTGELFF.

As concerns this clone: At one end the junction does not follow the germline gene, possibly because of a read error. The same CDR3 also results from other DNA sequences found in this sample. The chain is built from TRBV5-4 and TRBJ1-1; 8 nucleotides match TRBD1. The CDR3 consists of 15 residues. Germline V lookup: CDR1 SGHNT, CDR2 YYREEE (reference sequence). Written as DNA, the CDR3 is TGTGCCAGCAGCTTGGCCAGACAGGGGAACACTGAAGCTTTTTTT. This sequence encodes CASSLARQGNTEAFF.